Each of the 9 T cell receptor beta chains below was sequenced from the same sample in a study of response to subunit inactivated influenza vaccine. TCRdb itself ran the RT-PCR reads through MiXCR, one entry per CDR3 protein. Among around 790,000 distinct CDR3 sequences listed, less than 25% were seen once. Sequences were derived from PBMCs from blood, sampled 5 to 6 days after vaccination. The receptors shown here come from a man aged 50 or older who received an inactivated influenza vaccine.

The V call is TRBV30, the J call TRBJ2-2, with TRBD2 identical over 11 bases. J gave up 7 bases and V 3 bases, and 4 bases lay outside the gene matches. The CDR3 is 14 amino acids. Per the germline V gene, CDR1 is GTSNPN and CDR2 is SVGIG (reference sequence). For the CDR3, the DNA is TGTGCCTGGAGAAGACTAGCGGGGAACGGGGAGCTGTTTTTT. This codes for CAWRRLAGNGELFF.

This clonotype turned up a few times. The chain recombines TRBV11-2 with TRBJ2-2; D unclear. CDR1 is SGHAT and CDR2 is FQNNGV in the germline V gene. This CDR3 has 15 residues. Deletions cut 4 bases from V and 4 bases from J, with 13 bases between. This CDR3 is CASSSPFRGTGELFF. CDR3 in DNA: TGTGCCAGCAGCTCCCCCTTTAGAGGCACCGGGGAGCTGTTTTTT.

This chain links TRBV7-8 with TRBJ2-3; 7 nucleotides agree with TRBD2. The CDR3 has 16 residues. V shed 5 bases and J 7 bases; nucleotides not matched to a gene: 15. CDR1 SGHVS and CDR2 FQNEAQ come from the germline V gene. The CDR3 DNA sequence: TGTGCCAGCAGCACGGGGGAGCGGGGCACCACTTATACGCAGTATTTT. Protein: CASSTGERGTTYTQYF.

V is TRBV14 and J is TRBJ2-1; weak D call: TRBD2 (6 bases). The CDR3 is 13 residues long. V lost 2 bases and J 6 bases, leaving 8 bases between the germline ends. The germline V gene has CDR1 SGHDN and CDR2 FVKESK. CDR3 sequence: CASSQTSLNEQFF. DNA for the CDR3: TGTGCCAGCAGCCAAACTAGCCTCAATGAGCAGTTCTTC.

A few counts support this clonotype. This sequence joins TRBV20-1 and TRBJ2-5, with 8 bases matching TRBD2. Germline lookup yields CDR1 DFQATT and CDR2 SNEGSKA (reference sequence). J lost 0 bases, V lost 2 bases, and 2 bases had no gene match. This CDR3 is 14 amino acids long. The CDR3 nucleotides are TGCAGTGCTAGAATGCGGGGGGACCAAGAGACCCAGTACTTC. Protein: CSARMRGDQETQYF.

In this sample, this clonotype turned up a few times. The J gene is TRBJ1-6, the V gene TRBV5-1; D is unclear. The germline V and J ends were trimmed by 2 bases and 8 bases, with 11 bases remaining between them. Germline V lookup: CDR1 SGHRS, CDR2 YFSETQ. The CDR3 is 14 residues long. The CDR3 nucleotides read TGCGCCAGCAGCTTCAAATTAAGGGATTCACCCCTCCACTTT. Its protein product is CASSFKLRDSPLHF.

The J gene is TRBJ2-3, the V gene TRBV2; D remains ambiguous. The germline CDR1 and CDR2 sequences are SNHLY and FYNNEI. The V and J ends lost 6 bases and 1 base respectively, with 11 bases between them. The CDR3 length is 14 residues. CDR3 region: CASSKLLGTDTQYF. CDR3 bases: TGTGCCAGCAGCAAGCTGTTAGGCACAGATACGCAGTATTTT.

Only a few counts were recorded for this clonotype. The chain joins TRBV7-9 to TRBJ2-1; the D gene is possibly TRBD1 (6 bases). Germline assignment: CDR1 SEHNR and CDR2 FQNEAQ (reference sequence). V dropped 10 bases and J dropped 4 bases, with 20 bases sitting between them. The CDR3 sequence is 15 residues long. As DNA, the CDR3 is TGTGCCACCTATAAACAGGGTAAACGTTACAATGAGCAGTTCTTC. Protein sequence: CATYKQGKRYNEQFF.

Comment on this clonotype: A read error may produce the germline difference seen at one junction end. The gene calls are TRBV6-6 and TRBJ1-1; D not resolved. This CDR3 is 10 amino acids long. From germline, CDR1 is MNHNY and CDR2 SVGAGI (reference sequence). The DNA for the CDR3 is TGTGCCAGCAGTCACTCTGAAGCTTTCTTT. Protein sequence: CASSHSEAFF.